This T cell receptor (beta chain) is drawn from a study of shared clonotypes between healthy human individuals (dated by TCRdb to 2020 to 2021). For the wider study: The cohort included a few men and a couple of women between 18 and 49 years of age. For each donor, three plates each were used for CD4 naive and CD4 memory, two plates were used for CD8 naive, and one plate was used for CD8 memory. Blood TCR repertoires of about five healthy adults were deeply sequenced to estimate repertoire size and the extent of clonotype sharing between individuals. Libraries were prepared and TCR repertoires were sequenced by different laboratories using diverse techniques, in order to increase sequencing depth and limit assay-specific biases. Per donor, leukapheresis produced somewhere between about 0.85 and 10 billion PBMCs.

Using the deep immunoSEQ assay, TCR CDR3 regions were amplified from genomic DNA by multiplex PCR. Extracted genomic DNA from each cell subset was spread evenly across all wells of several immunoSEQ 96-well plates, with each plate serving as a replicate. For sorted subsets, about 220 ng of genomic DNA, equivalent to 25,000 to 35,000 T cell genomes, went into each replicate PCR. The purified libraries were quantified using a Qubit 3.0 fluorometer, sized with a Bioanalyzer 2100, and then quantified again using the KAPA Library Quantification kit. Each immunoSEQ 96-well plate was sequenced on its own single-read 150-cycle Illumina NextSeq 550 flow cell. As for how the authors treated the data: Because the immunoSEQ output included only junctional sequences and no quality scores, the filtering could not be the same as the filtering used for full-length reads. Sequences were annotated with PyIR, a Python wrapper for IgBLAST v1.9, using IMGT germline references to assign V/J genes and CDR3. Any read was removed if the V/J assignment was weak (E-value above 1e-6), the CDR3 was missing, or the read contained stop codons, out-of-frame junctions, or ambiguous translated residues. V3J clonotypes were defined as sequences sharing an identical inferred V gene, J gene, and CDR3 amino acid sequence. Percentage overlap between repertoires was calculated by dividing the number of shared unique clonotypes by the size of the smaller repertoire. Richness of each repertoire was evaluated using RTK rarefaction, the Chao1 estimator, and Recon v2.1 estimates of unobserved clonotypes. Generation probabilities were computed with OLGA for all TCRbeta clonotypes obtained by the gDNA method from several donors. This immuneACCESS table, as held by TCRdb, lists in-frame sequences with V and J called but not all clones. Of the missing ones, under half trace to an unresolved V gene in checked studies; the others have no known cause. V and J calls and clone size are copied from that table; D and trimming were computed from the DNA. This sample lists about 2 million clones; about 95% were detected once. Jointly, the top ten make up 1.1% of the sample.

Per the germline V gene (reference sequence), MNHNY is the CDR1 and SVGAGI is the CDR2. The CDR3 spans 15 residues, from the cysteine through the phenylalanine. Only the CDR3 portion is preserved as DNA: 45 bases, with reading frame beginning at the first base. Germline trimming: 5 bases from V, 6 bases from J; junction bases outside gene matches: 5. Notes on this clone: The specificity of this receptor is unknown. No per-base quality is available; no much larger clone lies one base away.

What the research found in general, with its limitations: Pairwise subsampling indicated that sequencing depth was expected to affect the degree of clonotype sharing among donors. Because the study included only a small number of donors, the genetic and exposure-history diversity represented was limited. Naive subsets generally had larger estimated clonotype richness than memory subsets did. Across a few donors, about 5.2% of naive CD4, around 3.5% of naive CD8, under 2.5% of memory CD4, and under 0.45% of memory CD8 clonotypes were shared. Sampling was restricted to blood, and TCR repertoires in tissue are likely to differ from TCR repertoires in blood. Compared with non-shared clonotypes, clonotypes shared by all four sorted-subset donors had higher generation probabilities. Even with the large sequencing depth, rarefaction of the sorted-subset datasets indicated that sequencing was incomplete.

CD8 naive samples were CD45RO-negative cells positively selected for CCR7, giving a CD45RA+CCR7+ population that excluded TemRA cells. The donors were healthy, HIV-negative adults who had no recently reported acute infections or vaccinations. Only Caucasian adults living in Nashville, Tennessee, USA were represented among the donors. Blood was collected by leukapheresis, and PBMCs were isolated by Ficoll-Histopaque density gradient centrifugation and then cryopreserved in liquid nitrogen vapor phase. Analytical flow cytometry was used to check the purity and quantity of every magnetically sorted T cell population. Genomic DNA was isolated from each sorted fraction and quantified by UV absorbance on a Nanodrop 2000c.

This TCR came from a man aged 18 to 29 in good health. The rearrangement joined TRBV6-6 to TRBJ2-1, with 12 bases in between that match TRBD2. The sample taken for sequencing was naive CD8+ T cells sorted from blood. The label giving this sample's cell subset or site can be read as: CD45RA+CCR7+. CDR3 protein: CASSDGLAGLNEQFF. The DNA sequence is given as TGTGCCAGCAGTGACGGACTAGCGGGACTCAATGAGCAGTTCTTC.